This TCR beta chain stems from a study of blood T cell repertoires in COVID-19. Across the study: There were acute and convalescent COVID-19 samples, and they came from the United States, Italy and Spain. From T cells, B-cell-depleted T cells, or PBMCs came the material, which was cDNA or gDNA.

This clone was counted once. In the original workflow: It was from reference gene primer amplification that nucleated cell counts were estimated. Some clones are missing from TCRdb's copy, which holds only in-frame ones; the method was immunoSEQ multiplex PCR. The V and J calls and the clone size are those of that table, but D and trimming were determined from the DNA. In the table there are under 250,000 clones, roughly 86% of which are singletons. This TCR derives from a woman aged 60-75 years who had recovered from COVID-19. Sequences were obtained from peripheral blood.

CDR3 region: CASSFPWGGGAGYEQFF. The CDR3 nucleotides are TGTGCCAGCAGTTTCCCTTGGGGCGGGGGGGCCGGATATGAGCAGTTCTTC. This rearrangement joins TRBV28 to TRBJ2-1, with 9 bases fitting TRBD2. The CDR3 is 17 residues long. The ends lost 3 bases at V and 8 bases at J; junction bases unmatched: 14. Germline-derived CDR1 and CDR2 are MDHEN and SYDVKM.